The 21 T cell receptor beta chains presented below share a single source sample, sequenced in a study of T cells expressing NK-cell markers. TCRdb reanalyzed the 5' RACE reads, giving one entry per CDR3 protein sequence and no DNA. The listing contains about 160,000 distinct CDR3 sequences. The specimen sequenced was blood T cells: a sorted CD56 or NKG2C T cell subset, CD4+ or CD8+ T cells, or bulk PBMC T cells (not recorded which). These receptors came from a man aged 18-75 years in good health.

The CDR3 is CASSFYGGAGTDTQYF. The chain uses TRBV12-3 or TRBV12-4 and TRBJ2-3; the D gene TCRdb calls, TRBD1, cannot be checked with no DNA. There are 16 residues in the CDR3.

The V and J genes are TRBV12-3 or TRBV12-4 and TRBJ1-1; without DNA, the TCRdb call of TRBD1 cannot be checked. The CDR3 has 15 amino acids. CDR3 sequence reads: CASKRAGTALTEAFF.

The CDR3 spells CASSLYKSGVAEQYF. The rearrangement links TRBV27 to TRBJ2-7. CDR1 is MNHEY and CDR2 is SMNVEV in the germline V gene (reference sequence). The CDR3 contains 15 residues.

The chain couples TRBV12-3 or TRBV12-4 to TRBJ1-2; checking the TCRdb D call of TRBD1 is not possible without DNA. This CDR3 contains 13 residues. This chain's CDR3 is CASSPGWGDGYTF.

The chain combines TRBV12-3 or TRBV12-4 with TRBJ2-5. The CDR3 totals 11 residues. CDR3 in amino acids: CASRVGETQYF.

The CDR3 here is CASSPTPISTDTQYF. The chain employs TRBV7-6 and TRBJ2-3. This CDR3 has 15 residues. Germline V gives CDR1 SGHVS, CDR2 FNYEAQ.

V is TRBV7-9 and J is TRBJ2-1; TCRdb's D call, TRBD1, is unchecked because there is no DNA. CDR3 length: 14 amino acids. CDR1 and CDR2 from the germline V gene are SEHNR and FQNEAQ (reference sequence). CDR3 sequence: CASSLEDRGQGQFF.

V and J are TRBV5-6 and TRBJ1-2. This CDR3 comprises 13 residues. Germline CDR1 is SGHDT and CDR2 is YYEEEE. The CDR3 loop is CASGHLTGNGYTF. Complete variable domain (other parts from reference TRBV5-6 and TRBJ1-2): DAGVTQSPTHLIKTRGQQVTLRCSPKSGHDTVSWYQQALGQGPQFIFQYYEEEERQRGNFPDRFSGHQFPNYSSELNVNALLLGDSALYLCASGHLTGNGYTFGSGTRLTVV.

CDR3 in amino acids: CASSQDRAGGQETQYF. The chain joins TRBV3-1 to TRBJ2-5; TCRdb outputs TRBD2, but without DNA this stays unchecked. CDR1 is LGHDT, CDR2 YNNKEL, per germline (reference sequence). This CDR3 region has 16 residues.

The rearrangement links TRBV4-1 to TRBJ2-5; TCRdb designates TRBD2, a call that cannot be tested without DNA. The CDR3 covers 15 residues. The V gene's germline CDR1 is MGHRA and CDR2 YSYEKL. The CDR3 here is CASSHPGLAGETQYF.

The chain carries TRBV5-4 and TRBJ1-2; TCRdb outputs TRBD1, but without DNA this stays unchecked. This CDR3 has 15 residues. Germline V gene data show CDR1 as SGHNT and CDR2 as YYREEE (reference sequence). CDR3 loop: CASSGTTGASLGYTF. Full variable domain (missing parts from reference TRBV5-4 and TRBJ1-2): ETGVTQSPTHLIKTRGQQVTLRCSSQSGHNTVSWYQQALGQGPQFIFQYYREEENGRGNFPPRFSGLQFPNYSSELNVNALELDDSALYLCASSGTTGASLGYTFGSGTRLTVV.

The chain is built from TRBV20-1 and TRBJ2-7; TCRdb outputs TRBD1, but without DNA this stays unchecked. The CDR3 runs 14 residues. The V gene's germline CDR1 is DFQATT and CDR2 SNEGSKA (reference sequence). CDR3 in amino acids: CSARGVGQGYEQYF.

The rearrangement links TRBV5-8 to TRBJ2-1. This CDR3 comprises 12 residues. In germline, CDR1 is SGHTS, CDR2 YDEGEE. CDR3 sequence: CASSLAPREQFF.

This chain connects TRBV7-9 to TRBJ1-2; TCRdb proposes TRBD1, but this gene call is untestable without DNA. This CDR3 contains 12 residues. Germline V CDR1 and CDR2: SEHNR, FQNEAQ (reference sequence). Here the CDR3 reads CASSVSQDDYTF.

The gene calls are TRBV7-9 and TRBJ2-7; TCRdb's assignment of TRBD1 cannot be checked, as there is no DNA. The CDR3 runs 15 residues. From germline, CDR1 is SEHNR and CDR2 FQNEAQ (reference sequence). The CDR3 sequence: CASSLTGDRGYEQYF.

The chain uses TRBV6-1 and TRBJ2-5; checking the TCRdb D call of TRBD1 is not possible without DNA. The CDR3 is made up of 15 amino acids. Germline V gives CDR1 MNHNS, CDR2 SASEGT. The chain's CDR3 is CATSPVGGPAETQYF.

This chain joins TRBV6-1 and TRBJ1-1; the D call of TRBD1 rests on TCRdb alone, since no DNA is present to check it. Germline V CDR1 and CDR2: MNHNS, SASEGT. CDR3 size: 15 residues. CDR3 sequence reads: CASSEGYRGGTEAFF.

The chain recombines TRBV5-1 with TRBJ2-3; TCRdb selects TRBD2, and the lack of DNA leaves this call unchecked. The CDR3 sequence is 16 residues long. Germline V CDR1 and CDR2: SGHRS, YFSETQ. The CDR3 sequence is CASSFLSSYSTDTQYF.

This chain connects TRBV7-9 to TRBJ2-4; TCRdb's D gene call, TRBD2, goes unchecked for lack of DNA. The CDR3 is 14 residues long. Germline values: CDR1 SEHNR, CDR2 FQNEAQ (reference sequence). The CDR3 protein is CASSSAGAKNIQYF.

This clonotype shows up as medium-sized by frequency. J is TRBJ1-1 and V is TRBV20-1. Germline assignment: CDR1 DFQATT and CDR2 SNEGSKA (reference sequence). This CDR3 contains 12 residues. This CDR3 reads CSARVDGPAAFF.

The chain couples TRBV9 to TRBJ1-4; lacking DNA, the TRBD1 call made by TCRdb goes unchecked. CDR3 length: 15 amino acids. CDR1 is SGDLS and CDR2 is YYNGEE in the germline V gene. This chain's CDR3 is CASSADLGENEKLFF. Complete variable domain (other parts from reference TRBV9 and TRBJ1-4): DSGVTQTPKHLITATGQRVTLRCSPRSGDLSVYWYQQSLDQGLQFLIQYYNGEERAKGNILERFSAQQFPDLHSELNLSSLELGDSALYFCASSADLGENEKLFFGSGTQLSVL.